The 6 T cell receptor beta chains reported below all come from one sample, sequenced in a study of CD8 T cells in ankylosing spondylitis. TCRdb ran MiXCR on the 5' RACE reads and lists one entry per CDR3 protein. The table records under 250,000 distinct CDR3 sequences, approximately 7.6% of them present only once. The sample taken for sequencing was blood, either unsorted or a sorted T cell fraction (not recorded which). The receptor source for this set is a female donor with ankylosing spondylitis or in good health (not recorded which).

This clonotype was picked up many times. The chain is built from TRBV12-3 or TRBV12-4 and TRBJ1-2; no firm D call. Trimming pared 6 bases from V and 1 base from J, leaving 12 bases between. CDR3 length equals 14 residues. DNA for the CDR3: TGTGCCAGCAGCCGACGTGGCGGTAACTATGGCTACACCTTC. Protein sequence: CASSRRGGNYGYTF.

This clonotype was seen many times. The V call is TRBV4-3, the J call TRBJ2-3; possibly TRBD1 for D (6 bases). The CDR3 sequence is 14 residues long. V was clipped by 0 bases and J by 6 bases, with 10 bases between them. Germline V CDR1 and CDR2: LGHNA, YSLEER. The CDR3 region has the DNA TGCGCCAGCAGCCAAGATTGGCAGGGGGATACGCAGTATTTT. Translated: CASSQDWQGDTQYF.

J is TRBJ2-1 and V is TRBV27, with D possibly being TRBD2 (6 bases). Between the trimmed V and J ends, which lost 5 bases and 5 bases, there was a span of 16 bases. In germline, CDR1 is MNHEY, CDR2 SMNVEV (reference sequence). The CDR3 runs to 15 residues. The CDR3 here is CASSLWRAQNNEQFF. The DNA of the CDR3 is TGTGCCAGCAGTCTCTGGAGGGCCCAGAACAATGAGCAGTTCTTC.

This clonotype was picked up many times. The rearrangement joins TRBV29-1 to TRBJ1-3; the D is unclear. CDR1 is SQVTM, CDR2 ANQGSEA, per germline. V lost 7 bases to trimming and J lost 0 bases, with 16 bases between them. This CDR3 is 15 amino acids long. The CDR3 is CSAHTDRSSGNTIYF. The CDR3 DNA is TGCAGCGCCCACACTGACCGTAGCTCTGGAAACACCATATATTTT.

With regard to this clonotype: It may be a read error: a sequence one base away is much more abundant. The chain couples TRBV6-1 to TRBJ1-1; D gene uncertain. The CDR3 extends over 12 amino acids. In germline, CDR1 is MNHNS, CDR2 SASEGT. Here the CDR3 reads CASIGRRTETFF. Written as DNA, the CDR3 is TGTGCCAGCATCGGAAGGAGGACTGAAACTTTCTTT.

Ten or more counts support this clonotype. The chain is built from TRBV5-1 and TRBJ2-5; perhaps D is TRBD1 or TRBD2 (6 bases each). Between the trimmed V and J ends, which lost 0 bases and 5 bases, there was a span of 20 bases. The CDR3 runs to 17 residues. Germline V gives CDR1 SGHRS, CDR2 YFSETQ. CDR3 sequence: CASSLGLGTSGEETQYF. The CDR3 DNA is TGCGCCAGCAGCTTGGGTCTCGGGACATCGGGGGAGGAGACCCAGTACTTC. Full variable domain (outside the CDR3, taken from reference TRBV5-1 and TRBJ2-5): KAGVTQTPRYLIKTRGQQVTLSCSPISGHRSVSWYQQTPGQGLQFLFEYFSETQRNKGNFPGRFSGRQFSNSRSEMNVSTLELGDSALYLCASSLGLGTSGEETQYFGPGTRLLVL.